Sequencing of this TCR beta chain was carried out in a study of CD8 T cells in Susac syndrome. TEMRA cells were enriched by FACS, while CD8+ and CD4+ T cells were obtained through a negative isolation that was performed magnetically. Random hexamers primed reverse transcription of about 0.45 to 1 ug RNA. From the immunoSEQ multiplex PCR reads, TCRdb called clonotypes with MiXCR, one entry per CDR3 protein. The repertoire includes more than 150,000 distinct CDR3 sequences, just under 95% of them detected once, and over 0.2% sits in the top ten. Germline CDR1 SEHNR, CDR2 FQNEAQ (reference sequence). Trimming stripped 10 bases from V and 4 bases from J, with 16 bases between. There are 13 residues in the CDR3.

This TCR was recovered from a human donor with multiple sclerosis. V is TRBV7-9 and J is TRBJ1-1, with a possible D match to TRBD1 (5 bases). Sample: CD8+ T cells from PBMCs. CDR3 protein: CAMTLGGFTEAFF. The DNA for the CDR3 is TGTGCCATGACTTTGGGGGGATTCACTGAAGCTTTCTTT.